Below, one TCR beta chain is given with its context. Its cognate antigen is unknown. This entry comes from a study of CD8 T cells in ankylosing spondylitis. Study-level results: A motif of 7 or 8 highly homologous TCR beta variants was seen as apparently characteristic of ankylosing spondylitis blood.

TCRdb redid the calling of the 5' RACE reads with MiXCR, one entry per CDR3 protein. The profile shows a few hundred thousand distinct CDR3 sequences, approximately 16% of them singletons. Germline-derived CDR1 and CDR2 are LGHDT and YNNKEL (reference sequence). Unmatched junction bases numbered 7, after V lost 0 bases and J lost 5 bases. This CDR3 is built from 17 residues. The chain employs TRBV3-1 and TRBJ2-1; 10 bases agree with TRBD2. The clonotype was recovered from a male donor with ankylosing spondylitis. Sample: blood, either unsorted or a sorted T cell fraction (not recorded which). CDR3 residues: CASSQDSSGGFNNEQFF. The CDR3 DNA sequence: TGTGCCAGCAGCCAAGATTCTAGCGGGGGATTTAACAATGAGCAGTTCTTC.